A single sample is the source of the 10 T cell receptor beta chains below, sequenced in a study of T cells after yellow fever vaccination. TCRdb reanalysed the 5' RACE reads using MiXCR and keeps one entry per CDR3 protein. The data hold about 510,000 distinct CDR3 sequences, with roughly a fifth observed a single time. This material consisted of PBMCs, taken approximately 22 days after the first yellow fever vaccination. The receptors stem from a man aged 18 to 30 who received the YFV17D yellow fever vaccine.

CDR3 in amino acids: CATSVQGGAGELFF. The CDR3 DNA follows: TGTGCCACCAGTGTACAGGGTGGAGCCGGGGAGCTGTTTTTT. This rearrangement joins TRBV24-1 to TRBJ2-2; D is perhaps TRBD1 (6 bases). The CDR3 covers 14 residues. CDR1 KGHDR and CDR2 SFDVKD come from the germline V gene. The germline V and J ends were trimmed by 5 bases and 6 bases, with 12 bases remaining between them.

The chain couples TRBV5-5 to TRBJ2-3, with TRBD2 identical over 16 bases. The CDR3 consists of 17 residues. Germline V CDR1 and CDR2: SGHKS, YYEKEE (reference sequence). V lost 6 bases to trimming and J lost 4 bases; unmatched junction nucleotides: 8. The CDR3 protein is CASKSSGTSGGADTQYF. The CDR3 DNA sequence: TGTGCCAGCAAATCCTCCGGGACTAGCGGGGGGGCAGATACGCAGTATTTT.

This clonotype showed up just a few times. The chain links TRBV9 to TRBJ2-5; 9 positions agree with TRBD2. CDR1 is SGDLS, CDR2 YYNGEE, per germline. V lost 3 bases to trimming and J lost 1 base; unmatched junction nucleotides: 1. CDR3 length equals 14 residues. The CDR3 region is CASSGSGSQETQYF. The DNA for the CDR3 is TGTGCCAGCAGCGGTAGCGGGAGCCAAGAGACCCAGTACTTC.

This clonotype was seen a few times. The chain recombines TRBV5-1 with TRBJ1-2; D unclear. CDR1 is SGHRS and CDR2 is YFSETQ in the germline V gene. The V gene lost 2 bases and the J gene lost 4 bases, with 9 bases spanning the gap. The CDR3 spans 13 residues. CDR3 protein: CASSFAPRYGYTF. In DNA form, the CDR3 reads TGCGCCAGCAGCTTTGCGCCCCGCTATGGCTACACCTTC.

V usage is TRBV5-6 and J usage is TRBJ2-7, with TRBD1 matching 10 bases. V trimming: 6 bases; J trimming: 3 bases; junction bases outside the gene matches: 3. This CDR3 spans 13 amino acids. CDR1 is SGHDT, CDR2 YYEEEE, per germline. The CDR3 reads CASKGQGSYEQYF. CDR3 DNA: TGTGCCAGCAAGGGACAGGGGAGCTACGAGCAGTACTTC.

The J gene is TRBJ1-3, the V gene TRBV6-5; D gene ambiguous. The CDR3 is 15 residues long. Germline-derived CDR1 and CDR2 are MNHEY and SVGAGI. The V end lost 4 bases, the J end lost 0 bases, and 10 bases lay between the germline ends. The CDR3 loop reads CASSSEGSSGNTIYF. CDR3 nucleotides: TGTGCCAGCAGTTCCGAGGGCAGCTCTGGAAACACCATATATTTT.

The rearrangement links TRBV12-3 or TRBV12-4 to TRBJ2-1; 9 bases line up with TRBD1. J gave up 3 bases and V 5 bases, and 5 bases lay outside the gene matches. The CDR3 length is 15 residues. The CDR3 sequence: CASSIDRGYYNEQFF. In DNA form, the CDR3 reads TGTGCCAGCAGTATAGACAGGGGGTACTACAATGAGCAGTTCTTC.

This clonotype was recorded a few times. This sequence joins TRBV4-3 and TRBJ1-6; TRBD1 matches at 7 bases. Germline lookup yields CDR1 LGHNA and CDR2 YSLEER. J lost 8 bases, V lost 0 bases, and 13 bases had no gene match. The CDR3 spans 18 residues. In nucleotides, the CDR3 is TGCGCCAGCAGCCAAGATCTGTACGGGACAGAACAGGATTCACCCCTCCACTTT. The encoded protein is CASSQDLYGTEQDSPLHF.

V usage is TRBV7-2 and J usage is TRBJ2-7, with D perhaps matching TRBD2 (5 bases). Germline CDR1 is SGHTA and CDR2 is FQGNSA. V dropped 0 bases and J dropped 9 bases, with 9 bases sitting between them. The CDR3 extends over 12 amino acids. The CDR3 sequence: CASSLAGVGQYF. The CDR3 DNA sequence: TGTGCCAGCAGCTTAGCCGGGGTAGGGCAGTACTTC. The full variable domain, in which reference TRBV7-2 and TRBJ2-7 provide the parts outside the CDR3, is GAGVSQSPSNKVTEKGKDVELRCDPISGHTALYWYRQSLGQGLEFLIYFQGNSAPDKSGLPSDRFSAERTGGSVSTLTIQRTQQEDSAVYLCASSLAGVGQYFGPGTRLTVT.

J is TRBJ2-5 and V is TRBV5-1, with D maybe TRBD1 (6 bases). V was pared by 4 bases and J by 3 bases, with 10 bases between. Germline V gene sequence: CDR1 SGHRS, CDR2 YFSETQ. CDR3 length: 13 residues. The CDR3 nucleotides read TGCGCCAGCAGCCCCTGGACAGAAGAGACCCAGTACTTC. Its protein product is CASSPWTEETQYF.